The clone carrying this TCR beta chain has a handful of counts. Its antigen is not known. RNA transcripts served as template for amplifying TCR beta CDR3 sequences. HTBI primers were used in a first-round RT-PCR, which preceded a second-round multiplex PCR. MiXCR, applied by TCRdb to the multiplex PCR reads, yields one record per CDR3 protein. Among over a million distinct CDR3 sequences listed, about 36% were seen once. This sample is drawn from a study of Graves' ophthalmopathy and Graves' hyperthyroidism. As for the study in general: Researchers classed hyperthyroidism as stable given no ophthalmopathy within 18 months of follow-up. Study outcomes and limitations: For separating ophthalmopathy from stable hyperthyroidism, a 13-signature model gave around 86% sensitivity and 80% to 84% specificity.

This CDR3 has 15 residues. The V and J ends lost 0 bases and 6 bases respectively, with 11 bases between them. Looked up from germline, CDR1 is MNHEY and CDR2 is SVGAGI. The specimen sequenced was peripheral blood or thyroid tissue (not recorded which). The chain combines TRBV6-5 with TRBJ1-4; D unclear. The clonotype comes from an adult man with Graves' hyperthyroidism. CDR3 nucleotides: TGTGCCAGCAGTTACTCGCTACGGACGGATGAAAAACTGTTTTTT. The encoded protein is CASSYSLRTDEKLFF.